What follows is one T cell receptor (beta chain) and its context. This clonotype showed up many times. There is no known antigen for this receptor. The record has no base qualities; no much larger clone is one base away. The data belong to a study of T cells in Graves' hyperthyroidism and ophthalmopathy (dated by TCRdb to between 2019 and 2020). Notes on the research overall: Peripheral blood samples were taken at the time of initial diagnosis, prior to any treatment. TCR V-J signatures able to tell the groups apart were searched for in a discovery cohort of 100 patients, of whom approximately 40 had Graves' ophthalmopathy and about 60 had stable Graves' hyperthyroidism. An independent validation cohort of under 20 hyperthyroidism patients and approximately 15 patients who later progressed to ophthalmopathy tested prospective prediction of ophthalmopathy. The roughly 91 discovery patients were randomly split 7:3 into training and test sets. In addition, the study compared T-cell repertoires in thyroid tissue and in blood from a handful of Graves' hyperthyroidism patients. After sampling, hyperthyroidism patients received methimazole starting at 30 mg daily, and ophthalmopathy patients received high-dose intravenous methylprednisolone. TCR Vbeta CDR3 sequencing of 140 or so peripheral blood samples (43 ophthalmopathy, 75 hyperthyroidism and approximately 17 progressor patients) is reported in the paper.

The CDR3 starts with the cysteine, ends with the phenylalanine, and has 15 residues. Solely the CDR3 DNA is kept, with 45 bases framed from the first base. V loses 2 bases of germline sequence and J loses 7 bases, and the interval between the two ends is 17 bases. CDR1 and CDR2 are drawn from the germline V gene: SNHLY, FYNNEI. General findings and caveats noted by the study authors: A model built on a 13 V-J signature distinguished ophthalmopathy from stable hyperthyroidism, reaching about 89% sensitivity and approximately 83% specificity in cross-validation and 80%/75% in testing. No statistical method was used to fix the sample size in advance, and group allocation was not hidden from the investigators. Blood samples also contained most of the expanded thyroid clonotypes (frequency above 0.001), which suggests that blood repertoires may reflect thyroid immune responses. In validation, the model predicted progression to ophthalmopathy with roughly 70% sensitivity and 72.22% specificity, a median of 6.5 months before onset.

The TCR beta CDR3 regions were amplified from RNA transcripts. The TCR CDR3 was subjected to a first round of RT-PCR using the HTBI primer set and the Qiagen OneStep RT-PCR kit. Libraries were constructed in a second round of multiplex PCR, after which size selection and purification were performed. Paired-end sequencing of the libraries was performed with 100 bp reads on an Illumina HiSeq2000. The source study handled its data this way. SOAPnuke was used to process the raw data, removing reads that contained adapters or uncalled bases, had a mean Phred below 15, or lacked an exact match to the constant primer or identifier. COPE v1.2.5 was used to merge the high-quality paired reads, and each unique nucleotide sequence was defined as a clonotype. MiTCR v1.1 was used to align clonotypes to the IMGT TRBV, TRBD and TRBJ reference segments. Analysis was restricted to V-J combinations with a frequency above 0.0001, which covered 98% to 99.2% of repertoires. The TCS score was defined as the ratio of F50 (clonal expansion) to E x V (chaos), calculated using BLOSUM62-based TCRdist between CDR3 peptides within each V-J. Welch's t-statistics and random forest reduced approximately 520 V-J features to fewer than 15, which were used in a naive Bayes classifier (R e1071). TCRdb applied fastp at Q25 and MiXCR to the public reads, then kept only in-frame beta chains. Duplicate CDR3 protein sequences are folded into a single record with the most common DNA and genes. TCRdb, not the authors, supplied the V and J calls. The sample table contains about 350,000 distinct CDR3 sequences; only one count was recorded for 15% to 20% of them. The top ten clonotypes cover 15% of the sample.

In the ophthalmopathy patients, disease was moderately to severely active, with a Clinical Activity Score of 3 or more, a NOSPECS grade of 4 or more, and a duration of less than 3 months. Any patient with an uncontrolled infection, another autoimmune disease, pregnancy or lactation was excluded. Diagnoses were established on the basis of clinical symptoms, serum thyroxine and TRAb, thyroid ultrasound, and orbital computed tomography. Ficoll-Paque density gradient centrifugation was used to isolate PBMCs from 8 to 10 ml of fresh peripheral blood. Total RNA was extracted with Trizol reagent, and quality was checked on an Agilent 2100 Bioanalyzer.

The origin of this receptor is a woman in her 40s with Graves' ophthalmopathy. The rearranged chain carries TRBV2 and TRBJ2-5; a weak D assignment points to TRBD1 (6 bases agree). Material: blood. The nucleotide sequence is TGTGCCAGCAGTGAATTCTGGGGAAGAGGGGGGACCCAGTACTTC. This translates into CASSEFWGRGGTQYF. Reference TRBV2 and TRBJ2-5 proteins supply the regions before and after the CDR3; the full variable domain is: EPEVTQTPSHQVTQMGQEVILRCVPISNHLYFYWYRQILGQKVEFLVSFYNNEISEKSEIFDDQFSVERPDGSNFTLKIRSTKLEDSAMYFCASSEFWGRGGTQYFGPGTRLLVL.